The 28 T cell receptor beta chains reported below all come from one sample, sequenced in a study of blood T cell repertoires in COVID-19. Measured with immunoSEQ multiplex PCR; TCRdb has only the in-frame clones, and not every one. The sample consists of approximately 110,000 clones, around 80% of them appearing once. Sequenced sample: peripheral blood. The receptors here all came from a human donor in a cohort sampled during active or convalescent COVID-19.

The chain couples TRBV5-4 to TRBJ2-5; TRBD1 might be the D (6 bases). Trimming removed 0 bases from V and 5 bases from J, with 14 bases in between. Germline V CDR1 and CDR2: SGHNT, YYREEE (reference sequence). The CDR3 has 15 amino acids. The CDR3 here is CASSLGQVIMETQYF. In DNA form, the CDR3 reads TGTGCCAGCAGCTTGGGACAGGTGATTATGGAGACCCAGTACTTC.

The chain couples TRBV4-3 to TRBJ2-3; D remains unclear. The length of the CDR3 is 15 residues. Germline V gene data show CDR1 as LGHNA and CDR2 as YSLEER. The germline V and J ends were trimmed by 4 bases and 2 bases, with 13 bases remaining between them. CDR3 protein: CASSPTVRNTDTQYF. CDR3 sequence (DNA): TGCGCCAGCAGCCCGACGGTCAGGAACACAGATACGCAGTATTTT.

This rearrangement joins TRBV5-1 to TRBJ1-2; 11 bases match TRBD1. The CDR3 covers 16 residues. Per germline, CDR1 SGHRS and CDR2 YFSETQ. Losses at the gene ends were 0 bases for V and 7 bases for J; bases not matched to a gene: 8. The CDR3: CASSLVPGTGGSGYTF. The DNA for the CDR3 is TGCGCCAGCAGCTTGGTTCCCGGGACAGGGGGATCTGGCTACACCTTC.

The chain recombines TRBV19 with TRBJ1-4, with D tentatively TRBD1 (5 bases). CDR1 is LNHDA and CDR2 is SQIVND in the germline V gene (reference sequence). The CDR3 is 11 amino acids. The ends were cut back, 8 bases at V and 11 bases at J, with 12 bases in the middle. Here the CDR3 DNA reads TGTGCCAGTGGCCTGGGGGGGAAACTGTTTTTT. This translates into CASGLGGKLFF. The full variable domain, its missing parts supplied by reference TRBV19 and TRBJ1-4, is DGGITQSPKYLFRKEGQNVTLSCEQNLNHDAMYWYRQDPGQGLRLIYYSQIVNDFQKGDIAEGYSVSREKKESFPLTVTSAQKNPTAFYLCASGLGGKLFFGSGTQLSVL.

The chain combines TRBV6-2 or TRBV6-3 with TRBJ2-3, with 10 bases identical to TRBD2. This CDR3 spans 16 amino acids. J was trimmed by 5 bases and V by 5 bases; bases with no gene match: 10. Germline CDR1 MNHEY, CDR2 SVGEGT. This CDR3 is CASSHTSGEPRDTQYF. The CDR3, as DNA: TGTGCCAGCAGTCATACTAGCGGGGAGCCACGAGATACGCAGTATTTT.

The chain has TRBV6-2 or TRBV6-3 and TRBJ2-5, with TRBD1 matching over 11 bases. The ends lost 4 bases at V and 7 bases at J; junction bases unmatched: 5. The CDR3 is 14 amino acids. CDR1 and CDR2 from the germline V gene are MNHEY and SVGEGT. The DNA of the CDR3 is TGTGCCAGCAGTTCGGACAGGGGGCTTGGGACCCAGTACTTC. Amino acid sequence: CASSSDRGLGTQYF.

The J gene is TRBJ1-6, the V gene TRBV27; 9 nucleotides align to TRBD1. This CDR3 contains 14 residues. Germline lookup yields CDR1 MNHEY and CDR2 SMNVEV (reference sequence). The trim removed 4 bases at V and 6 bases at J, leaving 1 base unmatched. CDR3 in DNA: TGTGCCAGCAGTTACAGGGGGCCTAATTCACCCCTCCACTTT. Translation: CASSYRGPNSPLHF.

The CDR3 loop is CASSSGTGGVSGYTF. The CDR3 nucleotides read TGCGCCAGCAGCTCAGGGACAGGGGGCGTCTCGGGCTACACCTTC. The chain uses TRBV5-1 and TRBJ1-2; 12 bases agree with TRBD1. The V gene end was trimmed by 3 bases and the J gene end by 8 bases; junction bases not matched to a gene: 8. The germline CDR1 and CDR2 sequences are SGHRS and YFSETQ. The CDR3 consists of 15 residues. The full variable domain, rest sourced from reference TRBV5-1 and TRBJ1-2, is KAGVTQTPRYLIKTRGQQVTLSCSPISGHRSVSWYQQTPGQGLQFLFEYFSETQRNKGNFPGRFSGRQFSNSRSEMNVSTLELGDSALYLCASSSGTGGVSGYTFGSGTRLTVV.

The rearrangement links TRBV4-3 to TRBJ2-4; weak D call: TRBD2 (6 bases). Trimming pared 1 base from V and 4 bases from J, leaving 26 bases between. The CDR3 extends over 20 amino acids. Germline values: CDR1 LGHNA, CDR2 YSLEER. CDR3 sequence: CASSQVGFLARDGGKNIQYF. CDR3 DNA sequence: TGCGCCAGCAGCCAAGTGGGATTTTTAGCCCGGGATGGGGGGAAAAACATTCAGTACTTC.

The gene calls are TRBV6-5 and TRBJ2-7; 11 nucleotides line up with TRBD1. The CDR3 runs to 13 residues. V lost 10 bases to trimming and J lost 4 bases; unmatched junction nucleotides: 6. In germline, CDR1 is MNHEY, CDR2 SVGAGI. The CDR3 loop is CAIRDRGLYEQYF. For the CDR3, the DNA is TGTGCCATCCGGGACAGGGGGTTATACGAGCAGTACTTC.

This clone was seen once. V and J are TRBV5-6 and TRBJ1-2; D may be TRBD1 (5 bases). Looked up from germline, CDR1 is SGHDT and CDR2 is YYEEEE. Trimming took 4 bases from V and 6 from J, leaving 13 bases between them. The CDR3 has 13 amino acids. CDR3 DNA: TGTGCCAGCAGCCCCGGGGGGTCTGATGGCTACACCTTC. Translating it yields CASSPGGSDGYTF.

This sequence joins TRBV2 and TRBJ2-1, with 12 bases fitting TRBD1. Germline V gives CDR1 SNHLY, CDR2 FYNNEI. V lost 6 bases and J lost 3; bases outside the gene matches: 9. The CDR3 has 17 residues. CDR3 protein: CASSQEGTGGFYNEQFF. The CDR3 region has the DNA TGTGCCAGCAGCCAAGAAGGGACAGGGGGCTTCTACAATGAGCAGTTCTTC.

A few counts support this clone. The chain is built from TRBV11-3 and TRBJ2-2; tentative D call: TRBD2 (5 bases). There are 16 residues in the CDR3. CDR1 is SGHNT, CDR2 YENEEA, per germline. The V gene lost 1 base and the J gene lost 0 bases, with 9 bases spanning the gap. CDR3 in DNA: TGTGCCAGCAGCTTAGTTGGCGGGCCGAACACCGGGGAGCTGTTTTTT. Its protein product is CASSLVGGPNTGELFF.

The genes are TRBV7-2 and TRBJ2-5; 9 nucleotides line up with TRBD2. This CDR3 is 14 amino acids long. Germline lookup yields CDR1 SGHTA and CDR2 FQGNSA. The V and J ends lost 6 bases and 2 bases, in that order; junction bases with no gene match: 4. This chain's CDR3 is CASRWTSVQETQYF. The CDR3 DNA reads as TGTGCCAGCAGATGGACTAGCGTGCAAGAGACCCAGTACTTC. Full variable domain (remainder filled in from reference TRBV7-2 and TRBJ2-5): GAGVSQSPSNKVTEKGKDVELRCDPISGHTALYWYRQSLGQGLEFLIYFQGNSAPDKSGLPSDRFSAERTGGSVSTLTIQRTQQEDSAVYLCASRWTSVQETQYFGPGTRLLVL.

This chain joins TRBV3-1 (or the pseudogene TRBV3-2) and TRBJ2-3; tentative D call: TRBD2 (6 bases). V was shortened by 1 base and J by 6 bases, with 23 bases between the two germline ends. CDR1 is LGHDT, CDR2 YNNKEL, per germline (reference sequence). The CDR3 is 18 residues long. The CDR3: CASSQVPRRGLTPDTQYF. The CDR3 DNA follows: TGTGCCAGCAGCCAAGTCCCTCGTCGGGGACTTACTCCGGATACGCAGTATTTT.

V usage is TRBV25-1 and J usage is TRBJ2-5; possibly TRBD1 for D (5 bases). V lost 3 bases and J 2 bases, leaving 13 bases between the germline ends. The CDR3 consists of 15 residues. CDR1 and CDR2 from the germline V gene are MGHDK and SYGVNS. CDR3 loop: CASSDGPGPQETQYF. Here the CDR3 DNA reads TGTGCCAGCAGTGATGGGCCAGGGCCTCAAGAGACCCAGTACTTC.

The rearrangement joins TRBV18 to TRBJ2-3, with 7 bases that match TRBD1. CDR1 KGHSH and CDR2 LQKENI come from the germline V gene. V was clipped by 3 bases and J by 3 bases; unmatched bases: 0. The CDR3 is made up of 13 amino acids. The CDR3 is CASSPGQTDTQYF. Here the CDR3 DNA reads TGTGCCAGCTCACCGGGACAGACAGATACGCAGTATTTT.

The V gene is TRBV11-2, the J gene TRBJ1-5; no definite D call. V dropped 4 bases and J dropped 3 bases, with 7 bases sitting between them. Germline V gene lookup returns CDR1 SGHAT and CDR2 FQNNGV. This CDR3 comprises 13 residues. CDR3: CASSYNVNQPQHF. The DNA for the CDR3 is TGTGCCAGCAGCTACAACGTCAATCAGCCCCAGCATTTT. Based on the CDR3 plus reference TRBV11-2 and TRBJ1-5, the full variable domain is EAGVAQSPRYKIIEKRQSVAFWCNPISGHATLYWYQQILGQGPKLLIQFQNNGVVDDSQLPKDRFSAERLKGVDSTLKIQPAKLEDSAVYLCASSYNVNQPQHFGDGTRLSIL.

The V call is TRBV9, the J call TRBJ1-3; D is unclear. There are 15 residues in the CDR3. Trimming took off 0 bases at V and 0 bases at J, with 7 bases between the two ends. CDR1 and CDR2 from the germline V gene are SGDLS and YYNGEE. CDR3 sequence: CASSVGLSSGNTIYF. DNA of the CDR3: TGTGCCAGCAGCGTAGGATTGAGCTCTGGAAACACCATATATTTT. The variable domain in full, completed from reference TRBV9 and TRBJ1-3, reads DSGVTQTPKHLITATGQRVTLRCSPRSGDLSVYWYQQSLDQGLQFLIQYYNGEERAKGNILERFSAQQFPDLHSELNLSSLELGDSALYFCASSVGLSSGNTIYFGEGSWLTVV.

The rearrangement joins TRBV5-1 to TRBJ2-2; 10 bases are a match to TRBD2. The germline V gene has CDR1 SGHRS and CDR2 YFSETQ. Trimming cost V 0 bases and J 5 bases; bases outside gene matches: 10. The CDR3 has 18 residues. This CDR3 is CASSLDGRAGGKTGELFF. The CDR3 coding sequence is TGCGCCAGCAGCTTGGACGGAAGAGCGGGGGGGAAAACCGGGGAGCTGTTTTTT.

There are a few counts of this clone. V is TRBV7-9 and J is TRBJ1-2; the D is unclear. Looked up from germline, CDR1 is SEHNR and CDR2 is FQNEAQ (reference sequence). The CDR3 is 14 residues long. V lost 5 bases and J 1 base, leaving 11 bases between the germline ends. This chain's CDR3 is CASSRAVYNYGYTF. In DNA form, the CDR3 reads TGTGCCAGCAGCAGAGCGGTCTATAACTATGGCTACACCTTC. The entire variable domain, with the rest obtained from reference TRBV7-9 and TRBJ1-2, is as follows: DTGVSQNPRHKITKRGQNVTFRCDPISEHNRLYWYRQTLGQGPEFLTYFQNEAQLEKSRLLSDRFSAERPKGSFSTLEIQRTEQGDSAMYLCASSRAVYNYGYTFGSGTRLTVV.

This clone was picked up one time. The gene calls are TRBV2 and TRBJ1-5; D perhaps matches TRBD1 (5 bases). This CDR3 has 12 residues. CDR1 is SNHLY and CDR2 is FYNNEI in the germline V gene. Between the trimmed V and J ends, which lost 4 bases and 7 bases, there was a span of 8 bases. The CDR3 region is CASSAGVQPQHF. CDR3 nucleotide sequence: TGTGCCAGCAGTGCGGGGGTCCAGCCCCAGCATTTT.

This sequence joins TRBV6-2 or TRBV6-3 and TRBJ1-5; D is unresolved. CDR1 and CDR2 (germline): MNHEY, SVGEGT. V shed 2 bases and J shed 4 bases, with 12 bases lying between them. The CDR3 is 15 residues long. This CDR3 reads CASSYMAGSNQPQHF. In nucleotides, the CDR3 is TGTGCCAGCAGTTACATGGCAGGATCGAATCAGCCCCAGCATTTT.

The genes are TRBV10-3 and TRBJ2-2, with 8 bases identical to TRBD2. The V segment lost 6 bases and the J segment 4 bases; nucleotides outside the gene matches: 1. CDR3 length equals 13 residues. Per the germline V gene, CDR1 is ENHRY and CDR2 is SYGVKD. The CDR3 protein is CAIRSGGTGELFF. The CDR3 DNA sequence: TGTGCCATCAGGAGCGGGGGCACCGGGGAGCTGTTTTTT.

The CDR3 DNA follows: TGTGCCAGCAGCTTAGCGACTAGCGGGACCTACAATGAGCAGTTCTTC. Its translation is CASSLATSGTYNEQFF. The J gene is TRBJ2-1, the V gene TRBV7-8, with 11 bases lining up with TRBD2. With V trimmed by 0 bases and J by 2 bases, 0 bases remained unmatched. This CDR3 is 16 amino acids long. The germline CDR1 and CDR2 sequences are SGHVS and FQNEAQ.

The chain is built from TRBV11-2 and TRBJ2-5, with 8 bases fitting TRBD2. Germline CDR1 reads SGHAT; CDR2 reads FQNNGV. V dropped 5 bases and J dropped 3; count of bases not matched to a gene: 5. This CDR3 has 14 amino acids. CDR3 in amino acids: CASSIQRGKETQYF. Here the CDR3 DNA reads TGTGCCAGCAGCATCCAGCGGGGGAAAGAGACCCAGTACTTC.

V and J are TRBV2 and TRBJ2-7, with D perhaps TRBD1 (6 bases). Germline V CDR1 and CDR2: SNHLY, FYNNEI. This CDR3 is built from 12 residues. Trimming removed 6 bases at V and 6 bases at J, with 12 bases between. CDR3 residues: CASSWGLGEQYF. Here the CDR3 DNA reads TGTGCCAGCAGCTGGGGGCTCGGCGAGCAGTACTTC.

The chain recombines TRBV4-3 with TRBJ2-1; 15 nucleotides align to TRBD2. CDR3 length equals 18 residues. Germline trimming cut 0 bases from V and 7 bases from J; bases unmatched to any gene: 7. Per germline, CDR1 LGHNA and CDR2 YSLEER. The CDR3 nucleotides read TGCGCCAGCAGCCAAGATATGACGGGACTAGCGGGGGGAAATGAGCAGTTCTTC. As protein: CASSQDMTGLAGGNEQFF.